This TCR beta chain came from a study of shared clonotypes between healthy human individuals (dated by TCRdb to about 2020). Describing the broader study: Three men and a couple of women, aged 18 to 49 years, made up the cohort. To estimate repertoire size and how much clonotype sharing occurs between individuals, the study deeply sequenced the blood TCR repertoires of several healthy adults. Libraries were prepared and TCR repertoires were sequenced by different laboratories using diverse techniques, in order to increase sequencing depth and limit assay-specific biases. Between about 0.8 and 8.9 billion PBMCs per donor were obtained by leukapheresis. Beyond this particular receptor, the publication reports: Because the study included a small number of donors, the genetic and exposure-history diversity represented was limited. Sampling was restricted to blood, and TCR repertoires in tissues likely differ from the TCR repertoires found in blood. Based on pairwise subsampling, the degree of clonotype sharing among donors was expected to be affected by sequencing depth.

The donors were healthy, HIV-negative adults with no recently reported acute infections or vaccinations. All donors were Caucasian adults living in Nashville, Tennessee, USA. For unsorted samples, tens of millions of PBMCs were counted, and genomic DNA was extracted using the QIAamp DNA Blood Mini kit. After blood collection by leukapheresis, PBMCs were isolated using Ficoll-Histopaque density gradient centrifugation and then cryopreserved in the vapor phase of liquid nitrogen. Using the deep immunoSEQ assay, TCR CDR3 regions were amplified from genomic DNA by multiplex PCR. Extracted genomic DNA from each cell subset was distributed evenly across all wells of several immunoSEQ 96-well plates, and each plate was treated as a replicate. For unsorted PBMC, approximately 0.3 ug of genomic DNA, equivalent to around 30,000 T cell genomes, went into each replicate PCR. Ten immunoSEQ deep assay plates were used to sequence the unsorted PBMC genomic DNA. Purified libraries were measured with a Qubit 3.0 fluorometer, size-checked on a Bioanalyzer 2100, and measured again with the KAPA Library Quantification kit. A separate single-read 150-cycle Illumina NextSeq 550 flow cell was used to sequence each immunoSEQ 96-well plate. The paper's data handling went like this. The immunoSEQ output contained only junctional sequences without quality scores, so filtering could not match that applied to full-length reads. Sequences were annotated with PyIR, a Python wrapper for IgBLAST v1.9, and V/J genes and CDR3 were assigned using IMGT germline references. Any read was removed if the V/J assignment was weak (E-value above 1e-6), the CDR3 was missing, or the read contained stop codons, out-of-frame junctions, or ambiguous translated residues. V3J clonotypes were defined by identical inferred V gene, J gene, and CDR3 amino acid sequence. To compute the percentage overlap between repertoires, the number of shared unique clonotypes was divided by the size of the smaller repertoire. Repertoire richness was assessed with RTK rarefaction, the Chao1 estimator, and Recon v2.1 estimates of unobserved clonotypes. Imported from immuneACCESS, the table was reduced by TCRdb to in-frame sequences with V and J called. These copies leave out some clones; in studies compared against another copy, an unresolved V gene accounts for under half, and the cause of the remainder is not known. V, J and clone size were drawn from that table, and D and trimming were deduced from the DNA. The table for this sample lists fewer than 700,000 clones; around 78% of them were counted only once. The top ten clonotypes cover 12% of the sample.

Trimming removed 5 bases from V and 7 bases from J, leaving 9 bases between the germline ends. The cysteine opens and the phenylalanine closes a CDR3 of 12 amino acids. The sequence is cut down to CDR3 DNA, 36 bases in frame from base 1. The germline V gene supplies CDR1 SGHAT and CDR2 FQNNGV. Remarks on this clone: Its antigen target is currently unknown. No base-level quality is on record; no much larger clone is a single base apart.

The chain is assembled from TRBV11-2 and TRBJ1-5, with the D gene uncertain. The origin of this receptor is a woman aged 40 to 50 in good health. Some clones in this sample may be carry-over from other donors' samples. Sample: PBMCs. This receptor has the CDR3 CASSLSDQPQHF. The DNA sequence is as follows: TGTGCCAGCAGCCTCTCGGACCAGCCCCAGCATTTT.